This T cell receptor (beta chain) was obtained from a study of cytomegalovirus exposure and HLA in healthy donors. Primers: 60 Vbeta forward and 13 Jbeta reverse. Assay used: immunoSEQ multiplex PCR; TCRdb lists only in-frame clones, some missing. The profile covers roughly 50,000 clones, with less than 85% appearing a single time and about 7% taken by the ten largest. This receptor was obtained from a young man in good health and CMV-seropositive. The source material was PBMCs.

The chain's CDR3 is CASSLGGIHTGAFF. The CDR3 nucleotides read TGTGCCAGCAGCTTAGGCGGGATCCACACGGGGGCTTTCTTT. The genes are TRBV7-9 and TRBJ1-1; no clear D. The V end lost 1 base, the J end lost 11 bases, and 17 bases lay between the germline ends. In germline, CDR1 is SEHNR, CDR2 FQNEAQ (reference sequence). CDR3 size: 14 residues.